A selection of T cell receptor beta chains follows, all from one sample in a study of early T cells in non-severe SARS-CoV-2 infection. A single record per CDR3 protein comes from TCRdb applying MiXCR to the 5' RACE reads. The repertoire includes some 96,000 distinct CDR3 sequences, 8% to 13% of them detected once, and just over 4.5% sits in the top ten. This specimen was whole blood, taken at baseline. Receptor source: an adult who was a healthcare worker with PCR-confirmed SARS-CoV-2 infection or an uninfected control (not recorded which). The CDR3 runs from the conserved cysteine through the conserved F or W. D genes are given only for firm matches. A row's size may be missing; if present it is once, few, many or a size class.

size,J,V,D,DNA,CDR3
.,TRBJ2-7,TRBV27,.,TGTGCCAGCAGTGATCGTTTTGCGGCCTTGGAGGAGCAGTACTTC,CASSDRFAALEEQYF
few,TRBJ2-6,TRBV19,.,TGTGCCAGTAGCGAAGGACGGGGCTCTGGGGCCAACGTCCTGACTTTC,CASSEGRGSGANVLTF
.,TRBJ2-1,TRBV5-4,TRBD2,TGTGCCAGCAGCTTGAGTTATATTGCGGGAGGGAGTGAGCAGTTCTTC,CASSLSYIAGGSEQFF
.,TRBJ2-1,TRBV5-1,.,TGCGCCAGCAGCTTACGGGACAACTACAATGAGCAGTTCTTC,CASSLRDNYNEQFF
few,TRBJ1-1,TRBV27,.,TGTGCCAGCAGCCCGCGCCAGACGAACACTGAAGCTTTCTTT,CASSPRQTNTEAFF
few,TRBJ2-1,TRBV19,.,TGTGCCAGTAGTATATGGGTCGACGCTGAGCAGTTCTTC,CASSIWVDAEQFF
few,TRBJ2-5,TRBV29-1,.,TGCAGCGTTGATGGGACTTTCCAAGAGACCCAGTACTTC,CSVDGTFQETQYF
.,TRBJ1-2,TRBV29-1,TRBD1,TGCAGCGTTGTGGGACAGGGGGAATGGTATGGCTACACCTTC,CSVVGQGEWYGYTF
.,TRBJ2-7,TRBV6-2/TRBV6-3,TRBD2,TGTGCCAGCAGCTCTACTAGCGTCGAGCAGTACTTC,CASSSTSVEQYF
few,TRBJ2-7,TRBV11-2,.,TGTGCCAGCAGCCCCAAGATGGGAGGGGGCGACGAGCAGTACTTC,CASSPKMGGGDEQYF
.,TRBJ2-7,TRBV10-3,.,TGTGCCATCAGTGAGTCGGTAGGACTCTCCTACGAGCAGTACTTC,CAISESVGLSYEQYF
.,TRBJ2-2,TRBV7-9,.,TGTGCCAGCAGCCCCGGTCCCACGAACACCGGGGAGCTGTTTTTT,CASSPGPTNTGELFF
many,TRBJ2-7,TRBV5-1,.,TGCGCCAGCAGCTGGGACATCAGGTACTTC,CASSWDIRYF
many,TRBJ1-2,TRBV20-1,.,TGCAGTGCGGAGGACCGGATATCCTATGGCTACACCTTC,CSAEDRISYGYTF
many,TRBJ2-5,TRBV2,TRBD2,TGTGCCAGCAGTCCTGGACTAGCGGGAGAAGAGACCCAGTACTTC,CASSPGLAGEETQYF
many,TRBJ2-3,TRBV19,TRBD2,TGTGCCAGTAGCCCCCCGTTAGGCGGGGGTAGTACAGATACGCAGTATTTT,CASSPPLGGGSTDTQYF
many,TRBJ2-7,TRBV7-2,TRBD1,TGTGCCAGCAGAGCGACAGGGGGCGGAACCTACGAGCAGTACTTC,CASRATGGGTYEQYF
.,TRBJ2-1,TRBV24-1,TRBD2,TGTGCCACCAGTGATTTCGCGCGGGGGGGCCTAAATGAGCAGTTCTTC,CATSDFARGGLNEQFF
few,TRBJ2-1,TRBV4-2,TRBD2,TGTGCCAGCAGCCATATAGCGGGGGGGCCAGGCGAGCAGTTCTTC,CASSHIAGGPGEQFF
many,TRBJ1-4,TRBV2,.,TGTGCCAGCAGTCCGGTAAATGAAAAACTGTTTTTT,CASSPVNEKLFF
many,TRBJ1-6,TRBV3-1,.,TGTGCCAGCAGCCAGAGAGGGAATTCACCCCTCCACTTT,CASSQRGNSPLHF
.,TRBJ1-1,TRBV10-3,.,TGTGCCATCAGCCCGCAGGGACTGAACACTGAAGCTTTCTTT,CAISPQGLNTEAFF
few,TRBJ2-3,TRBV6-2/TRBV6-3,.,TGTGCCAGCAGTTACTCGCCTAGTACGGGAGATACGCAGTATTTT,CASSYSPSTGDTQYF
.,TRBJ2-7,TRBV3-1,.,TGTGCCAGCAGCCAGACCAGGAGCTCCTACGAGCAGTACTTC,CASSQTRSSYEQYF
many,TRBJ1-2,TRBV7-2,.,TGTGCCAGCAGCTTAGGGGGTGCTAACTATGGCTACACCTTC,CASSLGGANYGYTF
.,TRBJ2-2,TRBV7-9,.,TGTGCCAGCAGCTTAGGGGGACCGCGACCGAACACCGGGGAGCTGTTTTTT,CASSLGGPRPNTGELFF
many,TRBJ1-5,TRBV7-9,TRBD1,TGTGCCAGCAGCCATTCCCTGACCGGACAGGACCAACAGCCCCAGCATTTT,CASSHSLTGQDQQPQHF
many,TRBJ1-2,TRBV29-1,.,TGCAGCGTTGGCCTGGGGACCAACGATGGCTACACCTTC,CSVGLGTNDGYTF
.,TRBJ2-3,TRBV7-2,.,TGTGCCAGCAGTTCAGGGGTTGTGTCGGATACGCAGTATTTT,CASSSGVVSDTQYF
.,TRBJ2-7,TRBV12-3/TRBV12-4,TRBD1,TGTGCCAGCAGTCGACCGGGACAGGCGGTGCAGTACTTC,CASSRPGQAVQYF
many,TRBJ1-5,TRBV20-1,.,TGCAGTGCTGAACAGGCCGGTGATTCTAATCAGCCCCAGCATTTT,CSAEQAGDSNQPQHF
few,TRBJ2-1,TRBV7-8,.,TGTGCCAGCAGCCCCGGGTTTAACCCCAATGAGCAGTTCTTC,CASSPGFNPNEQFF
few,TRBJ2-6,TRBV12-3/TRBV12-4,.,TGTGCCAGCAGTTTAGCGCTCATTTTTGGGGCCAACGTCCTGACTTTC,CASSLALIFGANVLTF
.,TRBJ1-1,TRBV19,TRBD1,TGTGCCAGTAGTATGGGACAGCCGAACACTGAAGCTTTCTTT,CASSMGQPNTEAFF
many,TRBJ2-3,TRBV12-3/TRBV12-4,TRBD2,TGTGCCAGCAGTCTTAGCGGGCCACAGGTTACGCAGTATTTT,CASSLSGPQVTQYF
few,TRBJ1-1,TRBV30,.,TGTGCCTGGGGCCTCCTGAACACTGAAGCTTTCTTT,CAWGLLNTEAFF
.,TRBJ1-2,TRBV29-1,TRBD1,TGCAGCGTTATAAGCAGGGGGTATGGCTACACCTTC,CSVISRGYGYTF
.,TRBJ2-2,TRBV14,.,TGTGCCAGCAGCCAAGATCCAGCGCAGTACACCGGGGAGCTGTTTTTT,CASSQDPAQYTGELFF
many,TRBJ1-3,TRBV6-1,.,TGTGCCAGCACTGGATACAGCTCTGGAAACACCATATATTTT,CASTGYSSGNTIYF
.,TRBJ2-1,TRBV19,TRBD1,TGTGCCAGTAGTATCCTCCGGGACAGGATCCAGTTCTTC,CASSILRDRIQFF
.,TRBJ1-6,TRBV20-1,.,TGCAGTGCTAGAGAGATCGGGGGCGCGGGTTCACCCCTCCACTTT,CSAREIGGAGSPLHF
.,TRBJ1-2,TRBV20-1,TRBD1,TGCAGTGCTAGGACAGGGGCCGGCACCTATGGCTACACCTTC,CSARTGAGTYGYTF
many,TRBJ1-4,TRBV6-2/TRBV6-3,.,TGTGCCAGCAGGGAAGGGGACGGAGAAGGAGAAAAACTGTTTTTT,CASREGDGEGEKLFF
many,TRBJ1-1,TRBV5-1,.,TGCGCCAGCAGCTTTCACCAACTGGCTGAAGCTTTCTTT,CASSFHQLAEAFF
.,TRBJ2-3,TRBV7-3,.,TGTGCCAGCAGCTTGGGTATTAGTCTCGTAGATACGCAGTATTTT,CASSLGISLVDTQYF
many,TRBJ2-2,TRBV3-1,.,TGTGCCAGCAGCCATAAGGTAGAGAACACCGGGGAGCTGTTTTTT,CASSHKVENTGELFF